This T cell receptor beta chain comes out of a study of control samples from healthy donors and cancer patients. Unmatched junction bases numbered 7, after V lost 3 bases and J lost 7 bases. Germline CDR1 reads ENHRY; CDR2 reads SYGVKD. The length of the CDR3 is 15 residues. The protocol was immunoSEQ multiplex PCR, while the TCRdb copy is restricted to in-frame clones and leaves out a portion. The table has 170,000 or so clones, 90% seen once. Sequenced sample: blood. The sequence derives from a woman between 45 and 65 years old in good health. The V and J genes are TRBV10-3 and TRBJ1-4, with TRBD1 matching 8 bases. In nucleotides, the CDR3 is TGTGCCATCAGTGAAGACAGGGGAGGGGGTGAAAAACTGTTTTTT. Translation: CAISEDRGGGEKLFF.